This TCR beta chain was captured by sequencing in a study of CD8+ T cells in alopecia areata. Study details: Dosing spanned 6 to 18 months on tofacitinib, then 6 months off drug.

Reverse transcription of extracted RNA yielded cDNA, which provided the sequencing template. TCRdb's copy holds only in-frame clones and misses some; the assay was immunoSEQ multiplex PCR. Of about 160,000 clones listed, over 80% are singletons. Trimming took 3 bases from V and 2 from J; bases not matched to a gene: 3. The germline gives CDR1 SGHNT, CDR2 YYREEE (reference sequence). The CDR3 contains 14 residues. Collection of lesional scalp punch biopsies and peripheral blood was performed in alopecia areata patients. Sorted populations comprised CD4+ and CD8+ T cells obtained from PBMCs. The clonotype comes from a human donor with alopecia areata. The sample here was CD8+ T cells sorted from blood, taken at week 0. The chain carries TRBV5-4 and TRBJ2-3, with 7 nucleotides matching TRBD1. The CDR3 nucleotides are TGTGCCAGCAGCTGGGGGACAGTCACAGATACGCAGTATTTT. Its protein product is CASSWGTVTDTQYF.